A selection of T cell receptor beta chains follows, all from one sample in a study of T cell responses to AZD1222 COVID-19 vaccine. Here immunoSEQ multiplex PCR was the method, and the copy in TCRdb shows in-frame clones only, minus some. The table has 100,000 to 120,000 clones, about four fifths seen once. The sample here was peripheral blood, taken on day 0 of AZD1222 vaccination. The receptors were sampled from an adult in good health. Each CDR3 is given with its conserved first and last residue. Each record gives: V gene, D gene, clone size, J gene, CDR3 protein, CDR3 DNA. A D gene is named only where the DNA matches it firmly. For some rows the clone size is stated as once, few or many, or as a class when expanded; others skip it.

V gene: TRBV4-1; D gene: TRBD1; clone size: few; J gene: TRBJ1-4; CDR3 protein: CASSRTGGTNEKLFF; CDR3 DNA: TGCGCCAGCAGCCGGACAGGGGGAACTAATGAAAAACTGTTTTTT
V gene: TRBV7-6; D gene: TRBD1; clone size: .; J gene: TRBJ2-1; CDR3 protein: CASRLQQGAGYNEQFF; CDR3 DNA: TGTGCCAGCAGGCTGCAACAGGGGGCTGGTTACAATGAGCAGTTCTTC
V gene: TRBV19; D gene: .; clone size: .; J gene: TRBJ1-5; CDR3 protein: CASSIDQVGGNQPQHF; CDR3 DNA: TGTGCCAGTAGTATAGATCAGGTAGGCGGCAATCAGCCCCAGCATTTT
V gene: TRBV28; D gene: .; clone size: .; J gene: TRBJ1-2; CDR3 protein: CASSTGPSGYTF; CDR3 DNA: TGCGCCAGCTCGACGGGACCAAGCGGCTACACCTTC
V gene: TRBV6-6; D gene: .; clone size: .; J gene: TRBJ1-6; CDR3 protein: CASSYEAGNSPLHF; CDR3 DNA: TGTGCCAGCAGTTACGAGGCAGGGAATTCACCCCTCCACTTT
V gene: TRBV2; D gene: .; clone size: .; J gene: TRBJ1-5; CDR3 protein: CASRGHGNQPQHF; CDR3 DNA: TGTGCCAGCAGGGGACACGGCAATCAGCCCCAGCATTTT
V gene: TRBV28; D gene: .; clone size: .; J gene: TRBJ1-5; CDR3 protein: CASLALNQPQHF; CDR3 DNA: TGTGCCAGCTTGGCGCTTAATCAGCCCCAGCATTTT
V gene: TRBV18; D gene: .; clone size: .; J gene: TRBJ1-1; CDR3 protein: CASSRAGNTEAFF; CDR3 DNA: TGTGCCAGCTCACGGGCAGGGAACACTGAAGCTTTCTTT
V gene: TRBV5-1; D gene: .; clone size: .; J gene: TRBJ2-7; CDR3 protein: CASSPRAGSSYEQYF; CDR3 DNA: TGCGCCAGCAGCCCCCGGGCGGGTAGCTCCTACGAGCAGTACTTC
V gene: TRBV19; D gene: .; clone size: .; J gene: TRBJ1-1; CDR3 protein: CASSDNRPPHTEAFF; CDR3 DNA: TGTGCCAGTAGTGATAACAGGCCTCCCCACACTGAAGCTTTCTTT
V gene: TRBV7-9; D gene: .; clone size: .; J gene: TRBJ1-5; CDR3 protein: CASSLGDRRGQPQHF; CDR3 DNA: TGTGCCAGCAGCTTAGGGGACCGGAGAGGACAGCCCCAGCATTTT
V gene: TRBV7-9; D gene: .; clone size: once; J gene: TRBJ2-1; CDR3 protein: CASSLQSNNEQFF; CDR3 DNA: TGTGCCAGCAGCCTACAGAGCAACAATGAGCAGTTCTTC
V gene: TRBV5-6; D gene: .; clone size: .; J gene: TRBJ1-5; CDR3 protein: CASSFWTGYSNQPQHF; CDR3 DNA: TGTGCCAGCAGCTTTTGGACGGGCTATAGCAATCAGCCCCAGCATTTT
V gene: TRBV6-6; D gene: .; clone size: .; J gene: TRBJ2-3; CDR3 protein: CASSYSGTPSTDTQYF; CDR3 DNA: TGTGCCAGCAGTTACTCGGGGACACCTAGCACAGATACGCAGTATTTT
V gene: TRBV6-6; D gene: .; clone size: .; J gene: TRBJ2-7; CDR3 protein: CASSYSLTYEQYF; CDR3 DNA: TGTGCCAGCAGTTACTCGTTAACCTACGAGCAGTACTTC
V gene: TRBV7-6; D gene: TRBD1; clone size: .; J gene: TRBJ2-1; CDR3 protein: CASSLTGSSYNEQFF; CDR3 DNA: TGTGCCAGCAGCCTGACAGGGAGCTCCTACAATGAGCAGTTCTTC
V gene: TRBV6-5; D gene: .; clone size: .; J gene: TRBJ2-5; CDR3 protein: CASSFGLRETQYF; CDR3 DNA: TGTGCCAGCAGCTTTGGTCTGAGGGAGACCCAGTACTTC
V gene: TRBV9; D gene: TRBD1; clone size: once; J gene: TRBJ1-1; CDR3 protein: CASSVLGDSGTAEAFF; CDR3 DNA: TGTGCCAGCAGCGTATTGGGAGACTCCGGGACAGCCGAAGCTTTCTTT
V gene: TRBV28; D gene: .; clone size: .; J gene: TRBJ1-2; CDR3 protein: CASSSTENYGYTF; CDR3 DNA: TGTGCCAGCAGTTCGACAGAAAACTATGGCTACACCTTC
V gene: TRBV29-1; D gene: .; clone size: .; J gene: TRBJ1-6; CDR3 protein: CSVPSVDSSSGLHF; CDR3 DNA: TGCAGCGTCCCTTCGGTAGACAGTTCTTCTGGCCTCCACTTT
V gene: TRBV6-2/TRBV6-3; D gene: TRBD1; clone size: .; J gene: TRBJ2-5; CDR3 protein: CASSRSGQGGSQYF; CDR3 DNA: TGTGCCAGCAGCCGCTCGGGACAGGGAGGGTCACAGTACTTC
V gene: TRBV6-1; D gene: .; clone size: .; J gene: TRBJ2-7; CDR3 protein: CASSEALRGAQVF; CDR3 DNA: TGTGCCAGCAGTGAAGCGCTTAGAGGGGCGCAGGTCTTC
V gene: TRBV2; D gene: .; clone size: .; J gene: TRBJ2-3; CDR3 protein: CASMRDARDTQYF; CDR3 DNA: TGTGCCAGCATGAGGGACGCTCGGGATACGCAGTATTTT
V gene: TRBV28; D gene: .; clone size: .; J gene: TRBJ2-3; CDR3 protein: CASTQPLASSTDTQYF; CDR3 DNA: TGTGCCAGCACCCAACCCCTAGCGAGTAGCACAGATACGCAGTATTTT
V gene: TRBV5-6; D gene: .; clone size: .; J gene: TRBJ1-2; CDR3 protein: CASRGVNYGYTF; CDR3 DNA: TGTGCCAGCAGGGGTGTTAACTATGGCTACACCTTC
V gene: TRBV28; D gene: TRBD2; clone size: once; J gene: TRBJ2-7; CDR3 protein: CASSLAGASGNPHEQYF; CDR3 DNA: TGTGCCAGCAGTTTGGCCGGGGCTAGCGGGAACCCCCACGAGCAGTACTTC
V gene: TRBV2; D gene: .; clone size: .; J gene: TRBJ1-4; CDR3 protein: CASSDPGWIEKLFF; CDR3 DNA: TGTGCCAGCAGTGATCCGGGGTGGATTGAAAAACTGTTTTTT
V gene: TRBV28; D gene: .; clone size: few; J gene: TRBJ1-1; CDR3 protein: CASSLRGAGRAEAFF; CDR3 DNA: TGTGCCAGCAGTCTGAGGGGGGCGGGTCGGGCTGAAGCTTTCTTT
V gene: TRBV30; D gene: .; clone size: .; J gene: TRBJ1-5; CDR3 protein: CAWSRGSNQPQHF; CDR3 DNA: TGTGCCTGGAGCCGGGGGAGCAATCAGCCCCAGCATTTT